This T cell receptor beta chain was identified in a study of blood T cell repertoires in COVID-19. Study-wide context: T cells, B-cell-depleted T cells, or PBMCs provided the cDNA or gDNA that served as material.

In the original workflow: Amplification of reference gene primers was used by the study to estimate nucleated cell counts. Profiling relied on immunoSEQ multiplex PCR, and the TCRdb table lists in-frame clones only, not all of them. D and trimming come from the DNA, and the V and J calls and clone size come from that table. The repertoire consists of about half a million clones, with around 85% occurring once and the leading ten covering 6.5% to 9.5%. Participants had their cohort set by participant-reported clinical history. Among Cohort 3 donors, those recovered had two negative PCRs, clearance, or symptom resolution. The sequencing input was PBMCs or T cells enriched from blood (not recorded which). This clonotype was obtained from an older woman who had recovered from COVID-19.

The chain's CDR3 is CASSDGTGSQPQHF. The CDR3 nucleotides are TGCGCCAGCAGTGACGGGACAGGGAGTCAGCCCCAGCATTTT. The rearrangement links TRBV10-1 to TRBJ1-5; 9 bases match TRBD1. V shed 3 bases and J 6 bases; nucleotides not matched to a gene: 3. Germline CDR1 WNHNN, CDR2 SYGVQD (reference sequence). The CDR3 sequence is 14 residues long.